This passage covers 26 T cell receptor beta chains from one sample sequenced in a study of cytotoxic CD8 clonotypes in ibrutinib-treated CLL. The protocol was immunoSEQ multiplex PCR, while the TCRdb copy is restricted to in-frame clones and leaves out a portion. The table records under 200,000 clones, 81% of them present only once. This specimen consisted of PBMCs, obtained after 12 months of ibrutinib treatment. These receptors all come from a human donor with chronic lymphocytic leukemia.

This clone was picked up a small number of times. This rearrangement joins TRBV6-5 to TRBJ1-3; D gene uncertain. The ends were cut back, 6 bases at V and 2 bases at J, with 8 bases in the middle. The germline CDR1 and CDR2 sequences are MNHEY and SVGAGI. CDR3 length: 13 amino acids. The CDR3 DNA reads as TGTGCCAGCAGAAGAGCGGCTGGAAACACCATATATTTT. This sequence encodes CASRRAAGNTIYF.

The gene calls are TRBV5-1 and TRBJ2-1; possible D gene TRBD2, 6 bases. Trimming took off 9 bases at V and 3 bases at J, with 13 bases between the two ends. Looked up from germline, CDR1 is SGHRS and CDR2 is YFSETQ. The CDR3 spans 13 residues. CDR3 sequence (DNA): TGCGCCACGGGTAACGGGGGCTACAATGAGCAGTTCTTC. This codes for CATGNGGYNEQFF.

J is TRBJ2-2 and V is TRBV12-2; the DNA was not compared with TRBD2, the D call given in the table. TRBV12-2 is labeled a pseudogene. CDR3 length: 19 residues. CDR3 sequence (DNA): TGTGCAAGTCGCTGCGGGGTCGGGACTAGAGAGGCCGGCACCGGGGAGCTGTTTTTT. It yields the protein CASRCGVGTREAGTGELFF.

V usage is TRBV5-4 and J usage is TRBJ2-5; no definite D call. CDR1 is SGHNT and CDR2 is YYREEE in the germline V gene (reference sequence). CDR3 size: 12 residues. Trimming removed 2 bases from V and 2 bases from J, with 4 bases in between. The CDR3 reads CASSFPQETQYF. The CDR3 DNA reads TGTGCCAGCAGCTTCCCTCAAGAGACCCAGTACTTC.

The chain carries TRBV18 and TRBJ1-5; D is uncertain. Germline V gives CDR1 KGHSH, CDR2 LQKENI. The CDR3 spans 13 residues. V was pared by 3 bases and J by 5 bases, with 8 bases between. The chain's CDR3 is CASSPDMDQPQHF. CDR3 DNA sequence: TGTGCCAGCTCACCTGACATGGATCAGCCCCAGCATTTT.

V gene TRBV4-2 combines with J gene TRBJ2-3, with TRBD2 identical over 7 bases. The V gene end was trimmed by 2 bases and the J gene end by 0 bases; junction bases not matched to a gene: 11. From germline, CDR1 is LGHNA and CDR2 YNFKEQ. CDR3 length equals 18 residues. Written as DNA, the CDR3 is TGTGCCAGCAGCCAATTCTTTCAGCGGGGCCCCAGCACAGATACGCAGTATTTT. Translating it yields CASSQFFQRGPSTDTQYF.

V usage is TRBV7-2 and J usage is TRBJ1-2; TRBD1 might be the D (5 bases). V shed 5 bases and J shed 0 bases, with 13 bases lying between them. This CDR3 region has 15 residues. Germline loops: CDR1 SGHTA, CDR2 FQGNSA. The CDR3 DNA follows: TGTGCCAGCAGCCTGACGGGGCCCACTAACTATGGCTACACCTTC. Protein product: CASSLTGPTNYGYTF.

The rearrangement joins TRBV28 to TRBJ2-1, with 8 bases identical to TRBD2. Germline V CDR1 and CDR2: MDHEN, SYDVKM. This CDR3 spans 16 amino acids. V gave up 5 bases and J gave up 15 bases; unmatched junction bases: 21. The CDR3 protein is CASSPAVLGGRTKGFF. CDR3 bases: TGTGCCAGCAGTCCAGCGGTTTTGGGCGGGAGGACGAAGGGGTTCTTC.

This clone occurred a few times. The V and J genes are TRBV2 and TRBJ2-2; D may match TRBD1 or TRBD2 (5 bases each). This CDR3 comprises 14 residues. Germline V gene lookup returns CDR1 SNHLY and CDR2 FYNNEI. V was pared by 6 bases and J by 2 bases, with 10 bases between. CDR3 loop: CASRGDRNTGELFF. In DNA form, the CDR3 reads TGTGCCAGCAGGGGGGACCGTAACACCGGGGAGCTGTTTTTT.

For the CDR3, the DNA is TGCGCCAGCAGCACTGACAGTTCTGGAAACACCATATATTTT. It specifies CASSTDSSGNTIYF. The V and J genes are TRBV5-1 and TRBJ1-3; D might be TRBD1 (5 bases). The CDR3 is 14 amino acids. The V gene's germline CDR1 is SGHRS and CDR2 YFSETQ. The V gene lost 4 bases and the J gene lost 1 base, with 9 bases spanning the gap. The complete variable domain, with remaining parts taken from reference TRBV5-1 and TRBJ1-3, reads KAGVTQTPRYLIKTRGQQVTLSCSPISGHRSVSWYQQTPGQGLQFLFEYFSETQRNKGNFPGRFSGRQFSNSRSEMNVSTLELGDSALYLCASSTDSSGNTIYFGEGSWLTVV.

With regard to this clone: Since a much larger clone is just one base distant, this may be a read error. Other DNA sequences from this sample encode an identical CDR3 as well. The CDR3 region is CASSIEGRGAFF. In nucleotides, the CDR3 is TGTGCCAGTAGTATAGAAGGCAGGGGAGCCTTCTTT. The V gene is TRBV19, the J gene TRBJ1-1, with D possibly matching TRBD1 (6 bases). The CDR3 consists of 12 residues. V shed 0 bases and J shed 14 bases, with 13 bases lying between them. Germline CDR1 and CDR2: LNHDA and SQIVND (reference sequence).

This clone was recorded a few times. The chain links TRBV6-9 to TRBJ2-1; D unresolved. Trimming took 7 bases from V and 8 from J, leaving 12 bases between them. Germline V CDR1 and CDR2: MNHGY, SVAAGI. The CDR3 sequence is 12 residues long. The CDR3 protein is CASTGPLDEQFF. CDR3 bases: TGTGCCAGCACCGGACCCCTGGATGAGCAGTTCTTC.

This clone was picked up a small number of times. V usage is TRBV11-1 and J usage is TRBJ2-1, with 15 bases that match TRBD2. CDR3 length: 16 amino acids. Germline V gene lookup returns CDR1 SGHAT and CDR2 FQDESV (reference sequence). Trimming took 5 bases from V and 8 from J; bases not matched to a gene: 7. For the CDR3, the DNA is TGTGCCAGCAGCCTTGGACTAGCGGGAGGGCTGGATGAGCAGTTCTTC. It codes for CASSLGLAGGLDEQFF.

The rearrangement joins TRBV4-1 to TRBJ1-1; 9 nucleotides agree with TRBD1. The CDR3 is 17 amino acids. Germline CDR1 is MGHRA and CDR2 is YSYEKL. J was trimmed by 11 bases and V by 3 bases; bases with no gene match: 19. Written as DNA, the CDR3 is TGCGCCAGCAGCCAGGAACCGGGACAGGGATTCTGGTTAGGGGCTTTCTTT. Protein product: CASSQEPGQGFWLGAFF.

This clone was counted a single time. This chain joins TRBV7-2 and TRBJ1-1, with D tentatively TRBD1 (5 bases). V was pared by 5 bases and J by 6 bases, with 16 bases between. The CDR3 has 14 residues. The germline CDR1 and CDR2 sequences are SGHTA and FQGNSA. CDR3 coding DNA: TGTGCCAGCAGCCCACGGGGGGAATGGTCTGAAGCTTTCTTT. This encodes CASSPRGEWSEAFF.

V gene TRBV7-9 combines with J gene TRBJ1-4; TRBD1 aligns across 7 bases. The junction had 10 bases not matched to a gene; V was cut back by 7 bases and J by 8 bases. This CDR3 has 14 residues. CDR1 and CDR2 (germline): SEHNR, FQNEAQ (reference sequence). The CDR3 protein is CASTLSTGLEKLFF. DNA for the CDR3: TGTGCCAGCACCCTGTCGACAGGGTTGGAAAAACTGTTTTTT.

V and J are TRBV28 and TRBJ2-7; 7 bases fit TRBD2. Trimming removed 11 bases from V and 0 bases from J; junction bases left unmatched: 7. The germline gives CDR1 MDHEN, CDR2 SYDVKM. The CDR3 is 13 amino acids. DNA of the CDR3: TGTGCCGGGGGGGAGCGGGACTCCTACGAGCAGTACTTC. Its translation: CAGGERDSYEQYF.

As regards this clone: Within the sample, other DNA sequences also encode this same CDR3. The chain joins TRBV25-1 to TRBJ2-3; a weak D match, TRBD2 (5 bases). V lost 9 bases and J lost 1, with 11 bases in between. Germline V gives CDR1 MGHDK, CDR2 SYGVNS. The CDR3 runs to 13 residues. The CDR3 protein is CASSAGRTDTQYF. The CDR3 DNA reads TGTGCCAGTAGCGCAGGACGCACAGATACGCAGTATTTT.

The rearrangement links TRBV6-6 to TRBJ2-7; D is uncertain. There are 13 residues in the CDR3. V was pared by 8 bases and J by 0 bases, with 11 bases between. CDR1 MNHNY and CDR2 SVGAGI come from the germline V gene (reference sequence). DNA of the CDR3: TGTGCCAGCGGGGTCTATAGCTCCTACGAGCAGTACTTC. As protein: CASGVYSSYEQYF.

This clone was seen a handful of times. The genes are TRBV5-1 and TRBJ2-7; D uncertain. Deletions cut 2 bases from V and 0 bases from J, with 18 bases between. From germline, CDR1 is SGHRS and CDR2 YFSETQ. The CDR3 sequence is 17 residues long. The CDR3, as DNA: TGCGCCAGCAGCTTAAGGACGGAGTACCAATTCTCCTACGAGCAGTACTTC. As protein: CASSLRTEYQFSYEQYF.

The V call is TRBV30, the J call TRBJ1-1; D is possibly TRBD1 (5 bases). The CDR3 runs 13 residues. The germline CDR1 and CDR2 sequences are GTSNPN and SVGIG (reference sequence). Between the trimmed V and J ends, which lost 2 bases and 10 bases, there was a span of 17 bases. The CDR3 here is CAWSFIPGIAAFF. The CDR3 bases are TGTGCCTGGAGTTTTATACCAGGGATCGCAGCTTTCTTT.

Comment on this clone: One end of the junction is discordant with germline, which a read error may explain. Within the sample, other DNA sequences also encode this same CDR3. The chain is built from TRBV7-2 and TRBJ1-5; D might be TRBD1 (6 bases). There are 15 residues in the CDR3. Germline V CDR1 and CDR2: SGHTA, FQGNSA. DNA of the CDR3: TGTGCTAGCAGTAAACCGGGGGCGACTGGGCAGCCCCAGCATTTT. This encodes CASSKPGATGQPQHF.

The chain links TRBV2 to TRBJ2-1; TRBD2 matches 10 bases. Germline lookup yields CDR1 SNHLY and CDR2 FYNNEI. The CDR3 spans 15 residues. V lost 7 bases, J lost 8 bases, and 11 bases stayed unmatched. Here the CDR3 DNA reads TGTGCCAGCATCATGGGTCAGCGGGGGGGCGATGAGCAGTTCTTC. Translating gives CASIMGQRGGDEQFF.

The V gene is TRBV28, the J gene TRBJ1-1; 9 bases align to TRBD1. The CDR3 extends over 15 amino acids. V dropped 6 bases and J dropped 1; count of bases not matched to a gene: 6. CDR1 and CDR2 (germline): MDHEN, SYDVKM. The chain's CDR3 is CASRSKGQGNTEAFF. The CDR3 nucleotides are TGTGCCAGCAGGTCAAAGGGACAGGGGAACACTGAAGCTTTCTTT.

As for this clone: The sample has other DNA sequences that encode this CDR3 too. The chain is built from TRBV9 and TRBJ2-5, with D tentatively TRBD1 (6 bases). Germline CDR1 is SGDLS and CDR2 is YYNGEE. V was cut by 1 base and J by 2 bases, with 6 bases left in between. The CDR3 contains 13 residues. Written as DNA, the CDR3 is TGTGCCAGCAGCGTAACAGGGCAAGAGACCCAGTACTTC. As protein: CASSVTGQETQYF.

The rearrangement joins TRBV4-1 to TRBJ2-1, with TRBD2 matching over 12 bases. Germline V gene sequence: CDR1 MGHRA, CDR2 YSYEKL. After removal of 1 base from V and 9 bases from J, the junction contained 10 bases not matched to a gene. This CDR3 has 17 amino acids. The CDR3 reads CASSQARLAGVPIEQFF. CDR3 coding DNA: TGCGCCAGCAGCCAAGCGAGACTAGCGGGAGTCCCCATTGAGCAGTTCTTC.